This is a list of T cell receptor beta chains from one sample in a study of cytomegalovirus exposure and HLA in healthy donors. Libraries were prepared by immunoSEQ multiplex PCR; TCRdb keeps only in-frame clonotypes and omits some of them. The repertoire holds 300,000 to 450,000 clones, with roughly 85% as singletons. The sequencing input was PBMCs. Receptors originate from a woman aged 18-29 years in good health and CMV-seronegative. Both conserved end residues are part of each CDR3. The D gene is left open where the match is weak. Clone size is not always given. Where it is, it says once, few, many or a class for expanded clones.

17	TRBV4-1	-	TRBD1	TRBJ1-6	CASSLGQGATYNSPLHF	TGCGCCAGCAGCCTAGGACAGGGGGCCACCTATAATTCACCCCTCCACTTT
14	TRBV6-5	-	-	TRBJ1-2	CASSEGKTSGGYTF	TGTGCCAGCAGTGAAGGAAAAACCTCGGGTGGCTACACCTTC
14	TRBV7-9	few	-	TRBJ2-7	CASSFGTPPYEQYF	TGTGCCAGCAGCTTCGGGACACCCCCCTACGAGCAGTACTTC
17	TRBV5-1	once	TRBD2	TRBJ2-3	CASNPVPTTSGRDTQYF	TGCGCCAGCAACCCTGTTCCTACGACTAGCGGGAGGGATACGCAGTATTTT
14	TRBV11-2	-	-	TRBJ2-2	CASSIGQLTGELFF	TGTGCCAGCAGCATCGGACAGCTCACCGGGGAGCTGTTTTTT
15	TRBV4-1	-	TRBD1	TRBJ1-4	CASSQDYRGNEKLFF	TGCGCCAGCAGCCAAGATTACAGGGGAAATGAAAAACTGTTTTTT
15	TRBV5-1	once	TRBD2	TRBJ2-5	CASVEAGGPEETQYF	TGCGCCAGCGTGGAAGCGGGGGGGCCGGAAGAGACCCAGTACTTC
17	TRBV9	-	-	TRBJ2-1	CASSGLWELSSYNEQFF	TGTGCCAGCAGCGGCCTCTGGGAGTTAAGCTCCTACAATGAGCAGTTCTTC
16	TRBV18	-	-	TRBJ1-4	CASSPQGNRGPEKLFF	TGTGCCAGCTCACCGCAAGGTAACAGAGGGCCTGAAAAACTGTTTTTT
15	TRBV5-1	-	-	TRBJ1-4	CASSPRYGGGEKLFF	TGCGCCAGCAGCCCCCGCTACGGGGGAGGTGAAAAACTGTTTTTT
13	TRBV30	-	TRBD1	TRBJ1-2	CAWINTGDHGYTF	TGTGCCTGGATTAACACAGGGGATCACGGCTACACCTTC
18	TRBV11-3	-	TRBD1	TRBJ2-5	CASSEGQGRGESQETQYF	TGTGCCAGCAGCGAGGGACAGGGAAGAGGTGAGAGCCAAGAGACCCAGTACTTC
13	TRBV19	-	TRBD1	TRBJ2-7	CASGTGLSYEQYF	TGTGCCAGTGGGACAGGATTATCCTACGAGCAGTACTTC
12	TRBV5-1	many	-	TRBJ2-7	CASSLDGYEQYF	TGCGCCAGCAGCCTGGACGGCTACGAGCAGTACTTC
13	TRBV30	-	-	TRBJ1-5	CAWSQVSNQPQHF	TGTGCCTGGAGTCAGGTCAGCAATCAGCCCCAGCATTTT
17	TRBV11-2	-	-	TRBJ2-3	CASSKSGSLITTDTQYF	TGTGCCAGCTCAAAATCGGGGTCTCTTATAACTACAGATACGCAGTATTTT
13	TRBV5-1	-	-	TRBJ2-5	CASSLRTQETQYF	TGCGCCAGCAGCTTGAGGACACAAGAGACCCAGTACTTC
12	TRBV6-1	-	-	TRBJ1-1	CASEQGYTEAFF	TGTGCCAGCGAACAGGGTTACACTGAAGCTTTCTTT
15	TRBV9	-	-	TRBJ2-5	CASSVAGAFLETQYF	TGTGCCAGCAGCGTCGCTGGAGCTTTCCTGGAGACCCAGTACTTC
17	TRBV4-1	-	TRBD2	TRBJ2-1	CASSQGGRRESYNEQFF	TGCGCCAGCAGCCAAGGGGGTCGGCGGGAGTCCTACAATGAGCAGTTCTTC
16	TRBV7-9	-	TRBD2	TRBJ2-5	CASSLPGLRNQETQYF	TGTGCCAGCAGCCTTCCGGGACTACGAAACCAAGAGACCCAGTACTTC
14	TRBV28	-	TRBD2	TRBJ2-7	CASSLTSGGYEQYF	TGTGCCAGCAGCCTGACTAGCGGGGGTTACGAGCAGTACTTC
15	TRBV7-8	-	-	TRBJ2-7	CASVNRGGFTYEQYF	TGTGCCAGCGTCAACAGGGGGGGCTTCACCTACGAGCAGTACTTC
16	TRBV29-1	-	TRBD2	TRBJ2-3	CSVELDLAGEVDTQYF	TGCAGCGTTGAACTCGATTTAGCGGGGGAGGTAGATACGCAGTATTTT
15	TRBV27	-	TRBD1	TRBJ1-4	CASSQWTGLNEKLFF	TGTGCCAGCAGTCAATGGACAGGGTTAAATGAAAAACTGTTTTTT
15	TRBV10-2	-	-	TRBJ2-7	CASRGTGMSLYEQYF	TGCGCCAGCAGAGGAACAGGGATGTCACTTTACGAGCAGTACTTC
15	TRBV7-2	-	TRBD1	TRBJ2-3	CASSPYRGVTDTQYF	TGTGCCAGCAGCCCATACAGGGGGGTCACAGATACGCAGTATTTT
14	TRBV18	-	-	TRBJ2-5	CASSPPSQQETQYF	TGTGCCAGCTCACCACCGTCCCAGCAAGAGACCCAGTACTTC
15	TRBV18	-	TRBD2	TRBJ2-1	CASSLASGGKNEQFF	TGTGCCAGCTCACTCGCTAGCGGGGGAAAGAATGAGCAGTTCTTC
13	TRBV19	-	TRBD2	TRBJ2-3	CASSSRTSGTQYF	TGTGCCAGTAGTTCGCGGACTAGCGGTACGCAGTATTTT
15	TRBV4-1	-	-	TRBJ1-1	CASSQENIGGTEAFF	TGCGCCAGCAGCCAAGAGAACATTGGAGGCACTGAAGCTTTCTTT
16	TRBV9	-	TRBD2	TRBJ2-3	CASSDGTSGKGDTQYF	TGTGCCAGCAGCGACGGGACTAGCGGGAAGGGGGATACGCAGTATTTT
14	TRBV19	-	-	TRBJ1-4	CASSVRRANEKLFF	TGTGCCAGTAGTGTTCGAAGAGCTAATGAAAAACTGTTTTTT
14	TRBV6-5	-	-	TRBJ2-7	CASSYGKGVGEQYF	TGTGCCAGCAGTTATGGGAAGGGGGTCGGCGAGCAGTACTTC
13	TRBV9	-	-	TRBJ1-4	CASSEGLGEKLFF	TGTGCCAGCAGTGAGGGATTGGGTGAAAAACTGTTTTTT
15	TRBV5-4	few	-	TRBJ1-2	CASSPAGNANYGYTF	TGTGCCAGCAGCCCGGCCGGGAATGCTAACTATGGCTACACCTTC
14	TRBV14	-	-	TRBJ2-7	CASSQVGGTLEQYF	TGTGCCAGCAGCCAAGTAGGAGGGACCCTCGAGCAGTACTTC
13	TRBV4-1	-	TRBD1	TRBJ1-2	CASSLGQDYGYTF	TGCGCCAGCAGCCTGGGACAGGACTATGGCTACACCTTC
14	TRBV2	-	TRBD1	TRBJ1-5	CASSGQGGRQPQHF	TGTGCCAGCAGCGGACAGGGGGGAAGGCAGCCCCAGCATTTT
15	TRBV9	few	TRBD2	TRBJ2-7	CASSVDGGVSYEQYF	TGTGCCAGCAGCGTAGATGGGGGGGTTTCATACGAGCAGTACTTC
15	TRBV19	-	TRBD2	TRBJ2-7	CASSAGLAGVREQYF	TGTGCCAGTAGCGCCGGACTAGCGGGAGTGAGGGAGCAGTACTTC
17	TRBV4-1	-	TRBD1	TRBJ1-2	CASSRGQGDEGNYGYTF	TGCGCCAGCAGCCGAGGACAGGGGGATGAGGGGAACTATGGCTACACCTTC
14	TRBV7-2	once	TRBD2	TRBJ2-3	CASSFAGGEGTQYF	TGTGCCAGCAGCTTTGCGGGAGGGGAGGGTACGCAGTATTTT
16	TRBV7-8	once	-	TRBJ1-1	CASSLAGSGSATEAFF	TGTGCCAGCAGCTTAGCGGGTTCGGGGAGTGCAACTGAAGCTTTCTTT
15	TRBV18	-	-	TRBJ2-5	CASSPPASRQETQYF	TGTGCCAGCTCACCACCGGCTAGCCGCCAAGAGACCCAGTACTTC